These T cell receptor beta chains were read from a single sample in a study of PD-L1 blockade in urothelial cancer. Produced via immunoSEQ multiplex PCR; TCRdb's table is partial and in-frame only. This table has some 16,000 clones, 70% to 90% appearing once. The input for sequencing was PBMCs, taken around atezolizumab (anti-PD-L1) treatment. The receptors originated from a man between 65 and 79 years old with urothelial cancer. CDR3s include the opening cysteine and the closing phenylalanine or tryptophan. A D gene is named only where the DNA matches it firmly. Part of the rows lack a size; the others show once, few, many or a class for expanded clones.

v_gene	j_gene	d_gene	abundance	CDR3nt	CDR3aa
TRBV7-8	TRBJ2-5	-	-	TGTGCCAGCAGCTTACTGCTTCTAGCAGATGAGACCCAGTACTTC	CASSLLLLADETQYF
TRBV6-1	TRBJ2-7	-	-	TGTGCCAGCAGTGAACTGCGGAGCCAGTACTTC	CASSELRSQYF
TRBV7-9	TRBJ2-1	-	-	TGTGCCAGCAGCACCCGAACCCCAGAACGAATCCTTCGGGATGAGCAGTTCTTC	CASSTRTPERILRDEQFF
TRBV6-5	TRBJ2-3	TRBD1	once	TGTGCCAGCAGAGGACCGGGACAGGGGACAGATACGCAGTATTTT	CASRGPGQGTDTQYF
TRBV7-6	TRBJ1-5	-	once	TGTGCCAGCAGCCAGGGTGGCAATCAGCCCCAGCATTTT	CASSQGGNQPQHF
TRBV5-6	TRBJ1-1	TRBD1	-	TGTGCCAGCAGCTGGGACAGACAGAACACTGAAGCTTTCTTT	CASSWDRQNTEAFF
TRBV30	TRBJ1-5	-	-	TGTGCCTGGAGTCCAGGTCCCAATCAGCCCCAGCATTTT	CAWSPGPNQPQHF
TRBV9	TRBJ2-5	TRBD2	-	TGTGCCAGCAGCGTAGAGACTAGCGGGGGGCAAGAGACCCAGTACTTC	CASSVETSGGQETQYF
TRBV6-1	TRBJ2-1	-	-	TGTGCCAGCAGTGGAAGTGGGGGCAGTTACAATGAGCAGTTCTTC	CASSGSGGSYNEQFF
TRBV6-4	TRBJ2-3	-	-	TGTGCCAGCAGTGGTTCTAACGCTGCAGATACGCAGTATTTT	CASSGSNAADTQYF
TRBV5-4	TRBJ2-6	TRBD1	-	TGTGCCAGCAGCTTCACAGGGGCTGGGGCCAACGTCCTGACTTTC	CASSFTGAGANVLTF
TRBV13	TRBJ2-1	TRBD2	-	TGTGCCAGCAGCTCTCCAATCGGGGGGGCCTACAATGAGCAGTTCTTC	CASSSPIGGAYNEQFF
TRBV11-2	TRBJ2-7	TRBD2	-	TGTGCCAGCACCGGACTAGCGGGCGCGCTCGTTGCCGAGCAGTACTTC	CASTGLAGALVAEQYF
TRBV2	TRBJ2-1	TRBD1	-	TGTGCCAGCAGGGGGGGACAGGGACCCAATGAGCAGTTCTTC	CASRGGQGPNEQFF
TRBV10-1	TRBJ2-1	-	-	TGCGCCAGCAGTGACGCGGGGCTGAATGAGCAGTTCTTC	CASSDAGLNEQFF
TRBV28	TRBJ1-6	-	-	TGTGCCAGCAGAGGTGGAGGGGTCTACTATAATTCACCCCTCCACTTT	CASRGGGVYYNSPLHF
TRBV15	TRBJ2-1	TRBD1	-	TGTGCCACCAGCAGAGACCAGGGGGCTAGAAATGAGCAGTTCTTC	CATSRDQGARNEQFF
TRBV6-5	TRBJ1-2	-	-	TGTGCCAGCAGGGGGGTGGGAGGAGCCTATGGCTACACCTTC	CASRGVGGAYGYTF
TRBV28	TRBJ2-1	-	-	TGTGCCAGAAAAATGGGGCAGAAAATCAATGAGCAGTTCTTC	CARKMGQKINEQFF